This T cell receptor (beta chain) derives from a study of cytotoxic CD8 clonotypes in ibrutinib-treated CLL (dated by TCRdb to the early 2020s). In terms of the full investigation: The cohort included around 15 treatment-naive and some 10 relapsed/refractory patients; 17 to 18 were IGHV unmutated. Cryopreserved peripheral blood mononuclear cells were collected before treatment, at response, and at either disease progression or sustained remission. Every remission and progressive disease sample was obtained while ibrutinib was still being received by the patients. Partial responses were observed in approximately 24 patients and complete responses in 2; after a median follow-up of roughly 72 months, remission was maintained in roughly 15 patients and progression was observed in around twelve. Longitudinal samples were available for about 30% of the roughly 90 trial participants. Samples averaged approximately 250,000 productive templates and 94,082 productive rearrangements. Response samples were taken after a median of 12 months on treatment, ranging from roughly 6 to 36 months.

For this clone: The antigen this receptor binds is unknown. No quality values exist for individual bases; no much larger clone is one base distant.

Spanning cysteine to phenylalanine, the CDR3 consists of 16 amino acids. Only the CDR3 region is kept as DNA, spanning 48 bases read in frame from base 1. Sequences WNHNN (CDR1) and SYGVQD (CDR2) are obtained from the germline V gene (reference sequence). The V and J ends are trimmed by 0 bases and 0 bases, leaving 12 bases between them. The goal of deep resolution MiSeq sequencing was a depth between 1 in 1 million and 1 in 200,000 T cells, and coverage averaged 10x per clonotype. The immunoSEQ hsTCRB Kit was used to generate the TCR beta libraries. In the authors' own workflow: Data were analyzed with ImmunoSEQ Data Assistant and ImmunoSEQ Analyzer, with V, D and J genes assigned per IMGT definitions. Clonality, which ranges from 0 to 1, was calculated by subtracting the normalized Shannon entropy of productive rearrangement frequencies from one. Only overrepresented clonotypes making up at least 0.05% of the repertoire of each patient were included in the public clonotype analysis. About a dozen age-matched healthy donor repertoires from immuneACCESS served as clonality controls. TCRdb stores this immuneACCESS table with in-frame sequences only. Part of the clones is absent; in the studies checked, under half of the shortfall reflects unresolved V genes, and no reason is known for the rest. The V and J calls and the clone size are those of that table, but D and trimming were determined from the DNA. Across this sample there are some 93,000 clones, with around 73% seen only once. The top ten clonotypes cover 25% to 40% of the sample.

Beyond this particular receptor, the publication reports: Public clonotypes were rare and either shrank or stayed stable during treatment, and the rise in clonality at ibrutinib response reflected expansion of private clonotypes. An increase in clonality was observed at ibrutinib response, with clonality remaining stable during sustained remission and falling back toward baseline at progression. Sampling times were not matched between patients in sustained remission and patients whose disease was progressing, and lymph node repertoires were not examined. At baseline, clonality was higher than in age-matched healthy donors and showed a strong correlation with circulating CD8+ T-cell counts.

The sample's time point label, decoded: approximately twelve months on ibrutinib. For TCR beta library preparation, 1.5 to 2 micrograms of genomic DNA were extracted from the cryopreserved PBMCs. Longitudinal blood samples from CLL patients on ibrutinib monotherapy underwent high-throughput TCR beta sequencing. The patients took part in an open-label, single-center phase 2 trial of ibrutinib monotherapy. This receptor was taken from a human donor with chronic lymphocytic leukemia. In this chain, TRBV10-1 is recombined with TRBJ2-7, with no confident D gene call. The sample was PBMCs, taken after 12 months of ibrutinib treatment. CDR3 loop: CASSESGSPRSYEQYF. The nucleotide sequence reads TGCGCCAGCAGTGAGTCGGGGTCGCCACGCTCCTACGAGCAGTACTTC.